This T cell receptor beta chain was captured in a study of OX40 agonist ivuxolimab in advanced cancers. Broader study findings: Clonal expansion was among the lowest in partial responders at 0.1-3.0 mg/kg, especially CD8+. There were also nonresponders showing low normalized T-cell clonal expansion.

Repertoires were generated with immunoSEQ multiplex PCR, while TCRdb's copy carries only in-frame clones and drops some. Of some 97,000 clones in the sample, approximately 89% were seen once. The CDR3 extends over 14 amino acids. The V segment lost 0 bases and the J segment 9 bases; nucleotides outside the gene matches: 0. Germline values: CDR1 LNHNV, CDR2 YYDKDF (reference sequence). In its sample, this clone was seen a few times. The antigen remains unidentified. V is TRBV15 and J is TRBJ2-1; 12 nucleotides line up with TRBD2. The clonotype originates from an adult with an advanced solid tumor such as melanoma, head and neck, liver or kidney cancer. The sample was CD4+ or CD8+ T cells sorted from blood, taken in a trial of the OX40 agonist ivuxolimab. CDR3 nucleotide sequence: TGTGCCACCAGCAGAGAGACTAGCGGGAGTGAGCAGTTCTTC. The encoded protein is CATSRETSGSEQFF.